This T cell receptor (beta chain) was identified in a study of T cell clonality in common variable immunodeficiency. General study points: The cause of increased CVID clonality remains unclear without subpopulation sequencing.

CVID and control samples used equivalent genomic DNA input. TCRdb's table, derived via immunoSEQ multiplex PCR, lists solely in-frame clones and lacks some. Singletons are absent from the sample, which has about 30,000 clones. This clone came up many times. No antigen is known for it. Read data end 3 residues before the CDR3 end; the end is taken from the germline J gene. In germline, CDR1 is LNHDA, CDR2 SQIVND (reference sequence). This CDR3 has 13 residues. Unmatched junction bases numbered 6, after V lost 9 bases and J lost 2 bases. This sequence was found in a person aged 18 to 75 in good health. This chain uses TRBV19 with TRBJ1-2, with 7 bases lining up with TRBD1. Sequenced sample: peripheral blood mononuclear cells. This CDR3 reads CASPPGQNYGYTF. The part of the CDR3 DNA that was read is TGTGCCAGCCCCCCGGGACAGAACTATGGC.